This passage covers 32 T cell receptor beta chains from one sample sequenced in a study of naive and memory T cell subsets. Two oligonucleotides, mixed equimolar, formed the beta constant-region primer covering TRBC1 and TRBC2. From the UMI-ligation and nested PCR reads, TCRdb called clonotypes with MiXCR, one entry per CDR3 protein. The table has 89,000 or so distinct CDR3 sequences, approximately 14% seen once. The material sequenced was central memory CD4+ T cells from blood. These receptors came from a human donor in good health.

A word on this clonotype: Germline is not matched at one junction end, which may reflect a read error. The chain is built from TRBV20-1 and TRBJ2-7; possibly TRBD1 or TRBD2 for D (5 bases each). The length of the CDR3 is 15 residues. The V gene's germline CDR1 is DFQATT and CDR2 SNEGSKA (reference sequence). The CDR3 nucleotides are TGCAGTGCCAGAGATCAGAGGGGAGTTCGGTACGAGCAGTACTTC. Translating it yields CSARDQRGVRYEQYF.

The sample holds a few counts of this clonotype. The genes are TRBV20-1 and TRBJ2-4; TRBD1 matches 7 bases. V was pared by 6 bases and J by 7 bases, with 21 bases of the junction left unmatched. The CDR3 has 17 amino acids. Germline-derived CDR1 and CDR2 are DFQATT and SNEGSKA (reference sequence). The CDR3 loop reads CSASRILTGEFQNIQYF. The CDR3 bases are TGCAGTGCCAGTAGAATCTTAACAGGGGAGTTTCAGAACATTCAGTACTTC.

This clonotype was seen many times. DNA for the CDR3: TGTGCCAGCAGCCAAGAAATTGTGCAGGGGAACTACGAGCAGTACTTC. It translates to CASSQEIVQGNYEQYF. The chain is built from TRBV4-2 and TRBJ2-7, with D perhaps matching TRBD1 (6 bases). CDR3 size: 16 residues. Trimming removed 0 bases from V and 3 bases from J, with 15 bases in between. From germline, CDR1 is LGHNA and CDR2 YNFKEQ.

The rearrangement links TRBV5-4 to TRBJ2-3, with unresolved D. The germline V gene encodes CDR1 SGHNT and CDR2 YYREEE (reference sequence). V gave up 0 bases and J gave up 0 bases, with 8 bases separating them. This CDR3 comprises 15 residues. CDR3 coding DNA: TGTGCCAGCAGCTTGGATGGTTCTAGCACAGATACGCAGTATTTT. It yields the protein CASSLDGSSTDTQYF.

This clonotype was counted a few times. V and J are TRBV6-2 or TRBV6-3 and TRBJ1-5, with D hard to call. The germline gives CDR1 MNHEY, CDR2 SVGEGT. V shed 8 bases and J shed 6 bases, with 17 bases lying between them. The CDR3 sequence is 14 residues long. CDR3: CASGVGGSGQPQHF. CDR3 in DNA: TGTGCCAGCGGCGTGGGTGGCTCAGGTCAGCCCCAGCATTTT.

This clonotype has a count of ten or more. The chain has TRBV7-9 and TRBJ1-4, with D possibly being TRBD1 (6 bases). The CDR3 loop spans 15 amino acids. The germline V and J ends were trimmed by 5 bases and 7 bases, with 17 bases remaining between them. The germline V gene has CDR1 SEHNR and CDR2 FQNEAQ (reference sequence). DNA for the CDR3: TGTGCCAGCAGCCAGGGTGGGGGCATGGTTGAAAAACTGTTTTTT. Its protein product is CASSQGGGMVEKLFF. The complete variable domain, with remaining parts taken from reference TRBV7-9 and TRBJ1-4, reads DTGVSQNPRHKITKRGQNVTFRCDPISEHNRLYWYRQTLGQGPEFLTYFQNEAQLEKSRLLSDRFSAERPKGSFSTLEIQRTEQGDSAMYLCASSQGGGMVEKLFFGSGTQLSVL.

The rearrangement links TRBV10-3 to TRBJ1-4, with TRBD1 identical over 8 bases. Germline CDR1 and CDR2: ENHRY and SYGVKD. With V trimmed by 6 bases and J by 3 bases, 9 bases remained unmatched. The CDR3 runs to 16 residues. The CDR3 loop reads CAISPQGARANEKLFF. The CDR3, as DNA: TGTGCCATCAGCCCCCAGGGGGCGCGGGCTAATGAAAAACTGTTTTTT.

Concerning this clonotype itself: One base away lies a much larger clone, so this may be a sequencing read error. The chain joins TRBV11-2 to TRBJ2-1; 10 bases fit TRBD2. The ends lost 3 bases at V and 7 bases at J; junction bases unmatched: 9. In germline, CDR1 is SGHAT, CDR2 FQNNGV. The CDR3 extends over 16 amino acids. CDR3: CASSFRRAGGLNEQFF. Written as DNA, the CDR3 is TGTGCCAGCAGCTTTAGGAGAGCGGGAGGGCTGAATGAGCAGTTCTTC.

CDR3 sequence: CASSPGESRLVYGYTF. CDR3 bases: TGCGCCAGCAGCCCGGGCGAGTCGCGGTTGGTCTATGGCTACACCTTC. The gene calls are TRBV5-1 and TRBJ1-2; D unclear. V was clipped by 4 bases and J by 4 bases, with 20 bases between them. Germline CDR1 reads SGHRS; CDR2 reads YFSETQ. The CDR3 spans 16 residues.

This clonotype appeared many times. The chain employs TRBV29-1 and TRBJ1-4; tentatively, D is TRBD1 (6 bases). This CDR3 region has 16 residues. V lost 5 bases to trimming and J lost 0 bases, with 16 bases between them. Looked up from germline, CDR1 is SQVTM and CDR2 is ANQGSEA. Here the CDR3 DNA reads TGCAGCGTTTCGTTACCGGACAGCGCAACTAATGAAAAACTGTTTTTT. It translates to CSVSLPDSATNEKLFF.

The table lists this clonotype with a few counts. The chain is built from TRBV6-2 or TRBV6-3 and TRBJ1-5; perhaps TRBD1 as D (5 bases). Trimming shortened V by 6 bases and J by 2 bases, and 11 bases separated the two germline ends. This CDR3 comprises 14 residues. Germline V gives CDR1 MNHEY, CDR2 SVGEGT. The CDR3 bases are TGTGCCAGCAGCGACCGGGGGGGCAATCAGCCCCAGCATTTT. It translates to CASSDRGGNQPQHF.

The rearrangement links TRBV11-2 to TRBJ1-6; 7 nucleotides match TRBD1. This CDR3 is 15 amino acids long. Germline lookup yields CDR1 SGHAT and CDR2 FQNNGV. V gave up 5 bases and J gave up 6 bases; unmatched junction bases: 7. CDR3 nucleotide sequence: TGTGCCAGCAGCCTGGGGACAGCGCCTAATTCACCCCTCCACTTT. Amino acid sequence: CASSLGTAPNSPLHF. Complete variable domain (other parts from reference TRBV11-2 and TRBJ1-6): EAGVAQSPRYKIIEKRQSVAFWCNPISGHATLYWYQQILGQGPKLLIQFQNNGVVDDSQLPKDRFSAERLKGVDSTLKIQPAKLEDSAVYLCASSLGTAPNSPLHFGNGTRLTVT.

This clonotype was seen more than once but under ten times. The V call is TRBV29-1, the J call TRBJ1-4, with 10 bases matching TRBD1. Losses at the gene ends were 6 bases for V and 10 bases for J; bases not matched to a gene: 14. The CDR3 loop spans 15 amino acids. The germline CDR1 and CDR2 sequences are SQVTM and ANQGSEA. Written as DNA, the CDR3 is TGCAGCGTCATCCCGACAGGGGGCAGATCGGGAAAACTGTTTTTT. It codes for CSVIPTGGRSGKLFF.

This clonotype was picked up a small number of times. The rearrangement links TRBV29-1 to TRBJ2-3; D might be TRBD2 (6 bases). The CDR3 covers 15 residues. Per the germline V gene, CDR1 is SQVTM and CDR2 is ANQGSEA. Trimming pared 0 bases from V and 3 bases from J, leaving 13 bases between. The CDR3 reads CSVEENGSVTDTQYF. In DNA, the CDR3 is TGCAGCGTTGAAGAAAACGGGAGCGTGACAGATACGCAGTATTTT.

The CDR3 here is CSASSGGEQYF. The CDR3 bases are TGCAGTGCTAGTTCGGGGGGGGAGCAGTACTTC. The chain couples TRBV20-1 to TRBJ2-7, with TRBD2 identical over 8 bases. The CDR3 extends over 11 amino acids. Germline trimming cut 3 bases from V and 7 bases from J; bases unmatched to any gene: 2. Germline assignment: CDR1 DFQATT and CDR2 SNEGSKA (reference sequence).

In its sample, this clonotype was seen a few times. The V call is TRBV10-3, the J call TRBJ2-7, with D possibly being TRBD1 or TRBD2 (7 bases each). Trimming stripped 8 bases from V and 6 bases from J, with 29 bases between. Germline assignment: CDR1 ENHRY and CDR2 SYGVKD. This CDR3 comprises 17 residues. CDR3 nucleotides: TGTGCCATCCGCGGAGGGGGCCGGGGCGGGAGTGATCCCGAGCAGTACTTC. This codes for CAIRGGGRGGSDPEQYF.

At least ten counts were recorded for this clonotype. The chain recombines TRBV29-1 with TRBJ2-3; 9 bases map to TRBD2. Germline lookup yields CDR1 SQVTM and CDR2 ANQGSEA. The CDR3 is 15 amino acids. Unmatched junction bases numbered 12, after V lost 8 bases and J lost 3 bases. CDR3 coding DNA: TGCAGCTCTCGAATGGGACTAGCCTCGACAGATACGCAGTATTTT. Residues: CSSRMGLASTDTQYF.

This rearrangement joins TRBV30 to TRBJ2-7; D uncertain. CDR1 and CDR2 from the germline V gene are GTSNPN and SVGIG (reference sequence). The length of the CDR3 is 12 residues. V lost 2 bases to trimming and J lost 5 bases, with 10 bases between them. The CDR3 nucleotides read TGTGCCTGGAGTTTAGTTCCCCACGAGCAGTACTTC. Protein product: CAWSLVPHEQYF. Together with reference TRBV30 and TRBJ2-7, the CDR3 gives the full variable domain: SQTIHQWPATLVQPVGSPLSLECTVEGTSNPNLYWYRQAAGRGLQLLFYSVGIGQISSEVPQNLSASRPQDRQFILSSKKLLLSDSGFYLCAWSLVPHEQYFGPGTRLTVT.

This rearrangement joins TRBV7-2 to TRBJ2-5; D gene ambiguous. The ends were cut back, 0 bases at V and 5 bases at J, with 10 bases in the middle. Germline-derived CDR1 and CDR2 are SGHTA and FQGNSA. The CDR3 is made up of 14 amino acids. CDR3 in amino acids: CASSLAVWGETQYF. In DNA form, the CDR3 reads TGTGCCAGCAGCTTAGCGGTTTGGGGTGAGACCCAGTACTTC.

This clonotype occurred many times. This chain uses TRBV20-1 with TRBJ1-6; 8 bases line up with TRBD1. The V gene's germline CDR1 is DFQATT and CDR2 SNEGSKA (reference sequence). The CDR3 extends over 17 amino acids. Losses at the gene ends were 1 base for V and 5 bases for J; bases not matched to a gene: 10. The CDR3 loop is CSARAPDRADHNSPLHF. CDR3 nucleotide sequence: TGCAGTGCTAGAGCCCCGGACAGGGCGGATCATAATTCACCCCTCCACTTT.

The J gene is TRBJ2-1, the V gene TRBV27; perhaps TRBD1 as D (6 bases). The CDR3 has 14 amino acids. Trimming took off 8 bases at V and 10 bases at J, with 21 bases between the two ends. Germline V gives CDR1 MNHEY, CDR2 SMNVEV (reference sequence). CDR3: CASRSLQGLGEQFF. The CDR3 DNA reads TGTGCCAGCCGAAGTTTGCAGGGGCTTGGGGAGCAGTTCTTC.

This clonotype was counted ten times or more. The chain links TRBV12-3 or TRBV12-4 to TRBJ2-3; perhaps TRBD1 as D (6 bases). Trimming took 6 bases from V and 4 from J, leaving 14 bases between them. The CDR3 covers 14 residues. The CDR3 protein is CASSREGDPDTQYF. DNA of the CDR3: TGTGCCAGCAGCCGCGAGGGGGACCCAGATACGCAGTATTTT.

In its sample, this clonotype was seen many times. The chain employs TRBV12-3 or TRBV12-4 and TRBJ2-3, with D hard to call. The CDR3 is made up of 12 amino acids. Trimming cost V 7 bases and J 7 bases, with 12 bases left between them. The CDR3 coding sequence is TGTGCCAGCAAAGCAGGAGCATATACGCAGTATTTT. Amino acids: CASKAGAYTQYF.

This clonotype was counted many times. The chain combines TRBV10-3 with TRBJ1-1; D is possibly TRBD1 (6 bases). The CDR3 loop spans 12 amino acids. Germline CDR1 ENHRY, CDR2 SYGVKD. Trimming removed 9 bases at V and 1 base at J, with 9 bases between. The CDR3 is CAITRGNTEAFF. CDR3 bases: TGTGCCATTACCAGGGGGAACACTGAAGCTTTCTTT.

This chain joins TRBV6-5 and TRBJ2-3, with TRBD1 as a possible D gene (5 bases). Per the germline V gene, CDR1 is MNHEY and CDR2 is SVGAGI. The length of the CDR3 is 15 residues. Trimming removed 3 bases from V and 2 bases from J, with 12 bases in between. The CDR3 sequence is CASSYRGYHTDTQYF. CDR3 DNA: TGTGCCAGCAGTTATAGGGGTTACCACACAGATACGCAGTATTTT.

This clonotype appeared a few times. The chain carries TRBV6-5 and TRBJ1-4; D remains ambiguous. This CDR3 contains 15 residues. The germline V gene has CDR1 MNHEY and CDR2 SVGAGI. Trimming removed 0 bases at V and 2 bases at J, with 7 bases between. The CDR3 loop reads CASSYSFVTNEKLFF. For the CDR3, the DNA is TGTGCCAGCAGTTACTCGTTTGTGACTAATGAAAAACTGTTTTTT.

The rearrangement links TRBV4-1 to TRBJ2-7; no clear D gene. V was clipped by 0 bases and J by 3 bases, with 9 bases between them. This CDR3 comprises 14 residues. Germline CDR1 is MGHRA and CDR2 is YSYEKL. The CDR3 DNA reads TGCGCCAGCAGCCAAGATATTGTCTTCTACGAGCAGTACTTC. Translation: CASSQDIVFYEQYF.

CDR3 residues: CASSVENSGNTIYF. The CDR3, as DNA: TGTGCCAGCAGTGTAGAAAACTCTGGAAACACCATATATTTT. The rearrangement joins TRBV6-1 to TRBJ1-3; D call uncertain. The length of the CDR3 is 14 residues. Germline values: CDR1 MNHNS, CDR2 SASEGT. V was cut by 4 bases and J by 0 bases, with 7 bases left in between.

This clonotype turned up a few times. The rearrangement joins TRBV7-2 to TRBJ2-5, with D possibly being TRBD1 or TRBD2 (5 bases each). Germline assignment: CDR1 SGHTA and CDR2 FQGNSA. Trimming shortened V by 5 bases and J by 5 bases, and 12 bases separated the two germline ends. The CDR3 loop spans 13 amino acids. This CDR3 is CASSPGSLETQYF. The CDR3 bases are TGTGCCAGCAGCCCAGGGAGTTTGGAGACCCAGTACTTC.

This clonotype was counted a few times. Germline is not matched at one junction end, which may reflect a read error. V and J are TRBV19 and TRBJ2-2; 8 bases are a match to TRBD1. From germline, CDR1 is LNHDA and CDR2 SQIVND (reference sequence). This CDR3 is 16 amino acids long. The CDR3 DNA is TGCGCCAGTAGTATTTCGGACAGGGTGGTAGCCGGGGAGCTGTTTTTT. As protein: CASSISDRVVAGELFF.

There are many counts of this clonotype. The CDR3 sequence: CASSPAIGAVDQPQHF. Here the CDR3 DNA reads TGTGCCAGCTCACCAGCGATTGGGGCAGTGGATCAGCCCCAGCATTTT. The chain couples TRBV18 to TRBJ1-5, with a weak D call TRBD1 (5 bases). Looked up from germline, CDR1 is KGHSH and CDR2 is LQKENI. V dropped 2 bases and J dropped 5 bases, with 16 bases sitting between them. This CDR3 contains 16 residues.

The chain combines TRBV29-1 with TRBJ1-4; D is unresolved. V dropped 4 bases and J dropped 3 bases, with 12 bases sitting between them. Germline-derived CDR1 and CDR2 are SQVTM and ANQGSEA. The CDR3 is 14 residues long. The CDR3 reads CSVVIGSSNEKLFF. DNA of the CDR3: TGCAGCGTTGTGATCGGGTCCTCTAATGAAAAACTGTTTTTT.